This TCR beta chain was obtained from a study of blood T cell repertoires in COVID-19. Study details: PBMCs, B-cell-depleted T cells, or T cells were the source of the cDNA or gDNA that made up the material.

Original data processing: Nucleated cell counts were estimated from reference gene primer amplification. Produced via immunoSEQ multiplex PCR; TCRdb's table is partial and in-frame only. D and trimming were read from the DNA, whereas the V and J calls and clone size are those reported in that table. The data show more than 95,000 clones, with around 81% seen just once and 3.8% held by the top ten. The CDR3 consists of 16 residues. Germline V gene lookup returns CDR1 SGDLS and CDR2 YYNGEE. V was trimmed by 1 base and J by 0 bases, leaving 11 bases between them. This rearrangement joins TRBV9 to TRBJ1-3; D may be TRBD1 (5 bases). The specimen was peripheral blood. This TCR derives from a woman aged 45-65 years with acute or convalescent COVID-19. CDR3 residues: CASSVSTGSSGNTIYF. CDR3 coding DNA: TGTGCCAGCAGCGTAAGTACAGGATCCTCTGGAAACACCATATATTTT.